These 18 T cell receptor beta chains originate from one sample sequenced in a study of shared clonotypes between healthy human individuals (dated by TCRdb to the early 2020s). The library was produced with the immunoSEQ multiplex PCR assay. TCRdb provides this immuneACCESS table in a form limited to in-frame rearrangements. Some clones are lacking; in checked studies, under half of them reflect an unresolved V gene, and why the rest are absent is not known. This sample gives about 1 million clones in total; approximately 80% of them show up just once. The biggest ten clones account for 0.5% to 0.6% of the sample. Sequencing was performed on memory CD4+ T cells from PBMCs. Sample cell subset or site, as interpreted from the label and publication: CD45RA-negative fraction. These receptors were obtained from a man aged 18 to 29 in good health. Some clones in this sample may be carry-over from other donors' samples.

The chain joins TRBV6-5 to TRBJ1-2; the match to TRBD1 covers 7 bases. Germline CDR1 MNHEY, CDR2 SVGAGI. The trim removed 4 bases at V and 8 bases at J, leaving 1 base unmatched. CDR3 size: 11 residues. This CDR3 is CASSWGQGYTF. As DNA, the CDR3 is TGTGCCAGCAGTTGGGGACAGGGCTACACCTTC.

This CDR3 reads CASSLTPFNEQFF. Here the CDR3 DNA reads TGTGCCAGCAGCTTAACGCCCTTCAATGAGCAGTTCTTC. The chain employs TRBV7-3 and TRBJ2-1, with D unclear. The CDR3 runs to 13 residues. Trimming took off 0 bases at V and 6 bases at J, with 6 bases between the two ends. Germline CDR1 is SGHTA and CDR2 is FQGTGA. The complete variable domain, with remaining parts taken from reference TRBV7-3 and TRBJ2-1, reads GAGVSQTPSNKVTEKGKYVELRCDPISGHTALYWYRQSLGQGPEFLIYFQGTGAADDSGLPNDRFFAVRPEGSVSTLKIQRTERGDSAVYLCASSLTPFNEQFFGPGTRLTVL.

This clone has at least ten counts. This sample also contains other DNA sequences that code for the same CDR3. J is TRBJ1-5 and V is TRBV18; weak D call: TRBD1 (5 bases). V gave up 6 bases and J gave up 4 bases, with 13 bases separating them. This CDR3 has 14 amino acids. Germline CDR1 is KGHSH and CDR2 is LQKENI. Here the CDR3 reads CASSRDGGNQPQHF. The CDR3 DNA reads TGTGCCAGCTCCCGCGACGGGGGTAATCAGCCCCAGCATTTT.

DNA for the CDR3: TGCGCCAGCATCGGACAGGAGGACACTGAAGCTTTCTTT. It is translated as CASIGQEDTEAFF. V is TRBV5-1 and J is TRBJ1-1, with 7 bases that match TRBD1. The germline V gene has CDR1 SGHRS and CDR2 YFSETQ. The CDR3 extends over 13 amino acids. V shed 6 bases, J shed 3 bases, and the junction held 5 bases outside the gene matches.

J is TRBJ1-1 and V is TRBV7-2, with D unclear. CDR3 size: 15 residues. Trimming pared 0 bases from V and 0 bases from J, leaving 8 bases between. Germline V lookup: CDR1 SGHTA, CDR2 FQGNSA. The DNA of the CDR3 is TGTGCCAGCAGCTTAGCAGCCCTACTGAACACTGAAGCTTTCTTT. This sequence encodes CASSLAALLNTEAFF. The full variable domain, in which reference TRBV7-2 and TRBJ1-1 provide the parts outside the CDR3, is GAGVSQSPSNKVTEKGKDVELRCDPISGHTALYWYRQSLGQGLEFLIYFQGNSAPDKSGLPSDRFSAERTGGSVSTLTIQRTQQEDSAVYLCASSLAALLNTEAFFGQGTRLTVV.

The chain combines TRBV6-4 with TRBJ2-7; 11 nucleotides agree with TRBD2. V shed 4 bases, J shed 3 bases, and the junction held 8 bases outside the gene matches. CDR1 and CDR2 from the germline V gene are MRHNA and SNTAGT. This CDR3 is built from 16 residues. CDR3 DNA: TGTGCCAGCAGTGGCGGTGGACTAGCGGGCGTCTACGAGCAGTACTTC. Amino acid sequence: CASSGGGLAGVYEQYF.

The rearrangement joins TRBV4-1 to TRBJ2-7; 9 nucleotides align to TRBD2. Germline CDR1 and CDR2: MGHRA and YSYEKL. The V segment lost 1 base and the J segment 2 bases; nucleotides outside the gene matches: 6. CDR3 length: 16 amino acids. The CDR3 here is CASSQAPAGGPYEQYF. Written as DNA, the CDR3 is TGCGCCAGCAGCCAAGCTCCGGCGGGAGGGCCCTACGAGCAGTACTTC.

This chain connects TRBV5-3 to TRBJ2-4; D perhaps matches TRBD2 (5 bases). TRBV5-3 qualifies as an ORF whose function is uncertain. Trimming pared 1 base from V and 1 base from J, leaving 12 bases between. The CDR3 extends over 16 amino acids. The CDR3 bases are TGTGCCAGAAGCTTGCGTCGGGATGTGGCCAAAAACATTCAGTACTTC. This translates into CARSLRRDVAKNIQYF.

The sample holds one count of this clone. The V gene is TRBV28, the J gene TRBJ1-5; TRBD1 matches 8 bases. The CDR3 is made up of 15 amino acids. In germline, CDR1 is MDHEN, CDR2 SYDVKM. V lost 3 bases to trimming and J lost 0 bases; unmatched junction nucleotides: 1. The CDR3 protein is CASSLGQVSNQPQHF. In DNA form, the CDR3 reads TGTGCCAGCAGTTTGGGACAGGTTAGCAATCAGCCCCAGCATTTT.

Only one count was recorded for this clone. The V gene is TRBV7-3, the J gene TRBJ2-3; 8 bases are shared with TRBD1. In germline, CDR1 is SGHTA, CDR2 FQGTGA. The length of the CDR3 is 17 residues. Trimming cost V 0 bases and J 6 bases; bases outside gene matches: 11. The CDR3 region is CASSLTPQGALGDTQYF. DNA for the CDR3: TGTGCCAGCAGCTTAACTCCCCAGGGGGCTTTAGGGGATACGCAGTATTTT.

With regard to this clone: One base separates it from a far larger clone, so it is likely a read error. Other DNA variants within this sample encode the same CDR3. The chain couples TRBV7-2 to TRBJ1-1; 9 bases match TRBD1. The germline gives CDR1 SGHTA, CDR2 FQGNSA. The CDR3 extends over 13 amino acids. J was trimmed by 4 bases and V by 5 bases; bases with no gene match: 2. CDR3: CASSLGQGTEAFF. Written as DNA, the CDR3 is TGTGCCAGCAGCCTGGGACAGGGCACTGAAGCTTTCTTT.

The chain is built from TRBV7-3 and TRBJ2-1; 9 positions agree with TRBD1. Germline CDR1 and CDR2: SGHTA and FQGTGA. This CDR3 is built from 16 residues. Trimming took 1 base from V and 7 from J; bases not matched to a gene: 8. CDR3: CASSLRWTGAGNEQFF. The CDR3 DNA sequence: TGTGCCAGCAGCTTAAGGTGGACAGGGGCAGGGAATGAGCAGTTCTTC.

This clone was found many times. The rearrangement joins TRBV28 to TRBJ2-7, with TRBD2 as a possible D gene (5 bases). Germline V gene data show CDR1 as MDHEN and CDR2 as SYDVKM. V was cut by 2 bases and J by 3 bases, with 29 bases left in between. The CDR3 is made up of 20 amino acids. The CDR3: CASSLLISPTGGFQFYEQYF. CDR3 DNA sequence: TGTGCCAGCAGTTTACTAATCTCCCCCACCGGCGGGTTTCAATTCTACGAGCAGTACTTC.

This clone was counted only a few times. This chain connects TRBV19 to TRBJ2-6; D is uncertain. CDR3 length: 14 residues. Between the trimmed V and J ends, which lost 5 bases and 0 bases, there was a span of 5 bases. Germline CDR1 is LNHDA and CDR2 is SQIVND (reference sequence). The CDR3 nucleotides are TGTGCCAGTAGTGCGGTCTCTGGGGCCAACGTCCTGACTTTC. It translates to CASSAVSGANVLTF.

This chain links TRBV6-1 with TRBJ2-3; D tentatively reads TRBD1 or TRBD2 (5 bases each). Germline V lookup: CDR1 MNHNS, CDR2 SASEGT. This CDR3 spans 16 amino acids. V lost 4 bases and J 0 bases, leaving 14 bases between the germline ends. The CDR3 DNA is TGTGCCAGCAGTGGGGAGCAGGGAAGTAGCACAGATACGCAGTATTTT. It codes for CASSGEQGSSTDTQYF.

The CDR3 region is CASSRDRPEAFF. The CDR3 nucleotides read TGTGCCAGCAGTCGGGACAGGCCTGAAGCTTTCTTT. V gene TRBV28 combines with J gene TRBJ1-1; 8 bases line up with TRBD1. Per germline, CDR1 MDHEN and CDR2 SYDVKM. The ends lost 5 bases at V and 6 bases at J; junction bases unmatched: 2. This CDR3 comprises 12 residues.

V usage is TRBV5-8 and J usage is TRBJ2-5, with D hard to call. Trimming left V 4 bases short and J 2 bases short, with 15 bases between. The CDR3 extends over 15 amino acids. Germline-derived CDR1 and CDR2 are SGHTS and YDEGEE. The CDR3 nucleotides are TGTGCCAGCAGCCCGGGTGGGTACCTACAAGAGACCCAGTACTTC. Amino acids: CASSPGGYLQETQYF. The whole variable domain, filled in from reference TRBV5-8 and TRBJ2-5, reads EAGVTQSPTHLIKTRGQQATLRCSPISGHTSVYWYQQALGLGLQFLLWYDEGEERNRGNFPPRFSGRQFPNYSSELNVNALELEDSALYLCASSPGGYLQETQYFGPGTRLLVL.

CDR3 amino acids: CASSQVPNRGYTF. The CDR3 DNA sequence: TGTGCCAGCAGCCAAGTTCCCAATCGTGGCTACACCTTC. This sequence joins TRBV4-2 and TRBJ1-2; unclear D gene. There are 13 residues in the CDR3. CDR1 and CDR2 (germline): LGHNA, YNFKEQ. V lost 1 base, J lost 7 bases, and 10 bases lay in between.